This is a list of T cell receptor beta chains from one sample in a study of shared clonotypes between healthy human individuals. The assay was immunoSEQ multiplex PCR, and TCRdb's table has in-frame clones only and misses some. The sample has roughly 2,500,000 clones; 80% to 95% are singletons. The sample taken for sequencing was naive CD4+ T cells from PBMCs. These receptors were obtained from a man in his late teens or twenties in good health. Some clones in this sample may be carry-over from other donors' samples. Each CDR3 is given with its conserved first and last residue. The order of the fields is J gene, CDR3 length, V gene, D gene, clone size, CDR3 protein, CDR3 DNA. The D gene is left open where the match is weak. Expanded clones are given a class, and other clones once, few, many or no size at all.

j_call: TRBJ1-1; cdr3_length: 15; v_call: TRBV7-9; d_call: NA; clone_size: few; cdr3_aa: CASSPTGRLNTEAFF; cdr3_nt: TGTGCCAGCAGCCCCACAGGACGTCTGAACACTGAAGCTTTCTTT
j_call: TRBJ2-7; cdr3_length: 15; v_call: TRBV2; d_call: NA; clone_size: NA; cdr3_aa: CASRPWRGEAYEQYF; cdr3_nt: TGTGCCAGCAGACCATGGAGGGGGGAGGCCTACGAGCAGTACTTC
j_call: TRBJ1-2; cdr3_length: 13; v_call: TRBV25-1; d_call: NA; clone_size: NA; cdr3_aa: CARTWIRGRGYTF; cdr3_nt: TGTGCCAGGACTTGGATAAGGGGAAGGGGCTACACCTTC
j_call: TRBJ1-1; cdr3_length: 15; v_call: TRBV10-1; d_call: NA; clone_size: NA; cdr3_aa: CASSESRGMNTEAFF; cdr3_nt: TGCGCCAGCAGTGAGTCTCGGGGGATGAACACTGAAGCTTTCTTT
j_call: TRBJ2-2; cdr3_length: 16; v_call: TRBV28; d_call: NA; clone_size: NA; cdr3_aa: CASSSGWRGNTGELFF; cdr3_nt: TGTGCCAGCAGTTCGGGATGGCGGGGGAACACCGGGGAGCTGTTTTTT
j_call: TRBJ2-3; cdr3_length: 19; v_call: TRBV28; d_call: TRBD1; clone_size: NA; cdr3_aa: CASSPRTGVEAGSADTQYF; cdr3_nt: TGTGCCAGCAGTCCCAGGACAGGGGTCGAAGCGGGGAGCGCAGATACGCAGTATTTT
j_call: TRBJ2-2; cdr3_length: 15; v_call: TRBV2; d_call: NA; clone_size: NA; cdr3_aa: CASSEGLANTGELFF; cdr3_nt: TGTGCCAGCAGTGAAGGACTGGCTAACACCGGGGAGCTGTTTTTT
j_call: TRBJ2-5; cdr3_length: 13; v_call: TRBV5-4; d_call: NA; clone_size: NA; cdr3_aa: CASSSGPKETQYF; cdr3_nt: TGTGCCAGCAGCTCGGGACCCAAGGAGACCCAGTACTTC
j_call: TRBJ2-3; cdr3_length: 14; v_call: TRBV7-9; d_call: NA; clone_size: NA; cdr3_aa: CASSPSGGTDTQYF; cdr3_nt: TGTGCCAGCAGCCCCTCGGGGGGCACAGATACGCAGTATTTT
j_call: TRBJ2-1; cdr3_length: 16; v_call: TRBV6-4; d_call: NA; clone_size: once; cdr3_aa: CASSELAGLSYNEQFF; cdr3_nt: TGTGCCAGCAGTGAACTGGCGGGACTCTCCTACAATGAGCAGTTCTTC
j_call: TRBJ1-5; cdr3_length: 14; v_call: TRBV6-1; d_call: NA; clone_size: NA; cdr3_aa: CASTLDNREQPQHF; cdr3_nt: TGTGCCAGCACCCTGGACAACCGCGAACAGCCCCAGCATTTT
j_call: TRBJ1-5; cdr3_length: 15; v_call: TRBV6-6; d_call: NA; clone_size: NA; cdr3_aa: CASRTGQTSNQPQHF; cdr3_nt: TGTGCCAGCAGAACGGGACAAACGAGCAATCAGCCCCAGCATTTT
j_call: TRBJ2-5; cdr3_length: 13; v_call: TRBV18; d_call: NA; clone_size: NA; cdr3_aa: CASSRSEVETQYF; cdr3_nt: TGTGCCAGCTCACGATCAGAGGTGGAGACCCAGTACTTC
j_call: TRBJ1-3; cdr3_length: 15; v_call: TRBV30; d_call: NA; clone_size: NA; cdr3_aa: CAWSAGGNAGNTIYF; cdr3_nt: TGTGCCTGGAGTGCCGGAGGGAATGCTGGAAACACCATATATTTT
j_call: TRBJ2-1; cdr3_length: 15; v_call: TRBV9; d_call: TRBD2; clone_size: NA; cdr3_aa: CASSSSGSLPGEQFF; cdr3_nt: TGTGCCAGCAGTAGTAGCGGGTCCTTGCCCGGTGAGCAGTTCTTC
j_call: TRBJ2-1; cdr3_length: 17; v_call: TRBV9; d_call: NA; clone_size: NA; cdr3_aa: CASSVEASSRPGNEQFF; cdr3_nt: TGTGCCAGCAGCGTAGAGGCTAGCTCTCGTCCAGGGAATGAGCAGTTCTTC
j_call: TRBJ2-3; cdr3_length: 18; v_call: TRBV28; d_call: TRBD2; clone_size: NA; cdr3_aa: CATVAGTSWTVGTDTQYF; cdr3_nt: TGTGCCACCGTAGCCGGGACTAGTTGGACCGTTGGCACAGATACGCAGTATTTT
j_call: TRBJ2-7; cdr3_length: 15; v_call: TRBV5-6; d_call: TRBD1; clone_size: few; cdr3_aa: CASSWGDRRDYEQYF; cdr3_nt: TGTGCCAGCAGCTGGGGGGACAGGAGAGACTACGAGCAGTACTTC
j_call: TRBJ2-1; cdr3_length: 14; v_call: TRBV7-3; d_call: NA; clone_size: NA; cdr3_aa: CASSETGRYNEQFF; cdr3_nt: TGTGCCAGCAGCGAGACAGGTAGGTATAATGAGCAGTTCTTC
j_call: TRBJ2-7; cdr3_length: 19; v_call: TRBV7-2; d_call: NA; clone_size: once; cdr3_aa: CASSLSVGMVAPRSYEQYF; cdr3_nt: TGTGCCAGCAGCTTATCGGTAGGGATGGTAGCACCTCGCTCCTACGAGCAGTACTTC
j_call: TRBJ1-2; cdr3_length: 17; v_call: TRBV5-1; d_call: TRBD1; clone_size: NA; cdr3_aa: CASSDAPGTGIGHGYTF; cdr3_nt: TGCGCCAGCAGCGACGCACCCGGGACAGGGATTGGACATGGCTACACCTTC
j_call: TRBJ2-2; cdr3_length: 16; v_call: TRBV19; d_call: NA; clone_size: NA; cdr3_aa: CASSIDPDANTGELFF; cdr3_nt: TGTGCCAGTAGTATAGACCCGGACGCGAACACCGGGGAGCTGTTTTTT
j_call: TRBJ1-4; cdr3_length: 16; v_call: TRBV5-4; d_call: TRBD1; clone_size: NA; cdr3_aa: CASSLDPGTATEKLFF; cdr3_nt: TGTGCCAGCAGCTTGGATCCCGGGACAGCCACTGAAAAACTGTTTTTT
j_call: TRBJ2-2; cdr3_length: 13; v_call: TRBV2; d_call: NA; clone_size: NA; cdr3_aa: CASRESGTGELFF; cdr3_nt: TGTGCCAGCAGGGAGTCCGGCACCGGGGAGCTGTTTTTT
j_call: TRBJ1-1; cdr3_length: 12; v_call: TRBV27; d_call: NA; clone_size: few; cdr3_aa: CASSLTRGEAFF; cdr3_nt: TGTGCCAGCAGTTTAACTAGGGGAGAAGCTTTCTTT
j_call: TRBJ2-3; cdr3_length: 15; v_call: TRBV7-2; d_call: TRBD2; clone_size: NA; cdr3_aa: CASSLGGRYADTQYF; cdr3_nt: TGTGCCAGCAGCTTGGGCGGGAGATATGCAGATACGCAGTATTTT
j_call: TRBJ2-2; cdr3_length: 19; v_call: TRBV28; d_call: NA; clone_size: NA; cdr3_aa: CASSPSPWSVSRETGELFF; cdr3_nt: TGTGCCAGCAGTCCCAGCCCCTGGTCGGTTAGCCGGGAGACCGGGGAGCTGTTTTTT
j_call: TRBJ2-7; cdr3_length: 15; v_call: TRBV27; d_call: TRBD2; clone_size: NA; cdr3_aa: CASSLRREGFDEQYF; cdr3_nt: TGTGCCAGCAGTTTACGGCGGGAGGGTTTCGACGAGCAGTACTTC
j_call: TRBJ2-3; cdr3_length: 13; v_call: TRBV7-3; d_call: NA; clone_size: NA; cdr3_aa: CASSLFGTDTQYF; cdr3_nt: TGTGCCAGCAGCTTATTCGGGACAGATACGCAGTATTTT
j_call: TRBJ2-1; cdr3_length: 19; v_call: TRBV9; d_call: TRBD2; clone_size: NA; cdr3_aa: CASSARTSGSTSRYNEQFF; cdr3_nt: TGTGCCAGCAGCGCACGGACTAGCGGGAGCACCTCTAGGTACAATGAGCAGTTCTTC
j_call: TRBJ2-1; cdr3_length: 16; v_call: TRBV5-1; d_call: NA; clone_size: NA; cdr3_aa: CASSLATGVSYNEQFF; cdr3_nt: TGCGCCAGCAGCTTGGCGACAGGCGTCTCCTACAATGAGCAGTTCTTC
j_call: TRBJ2-5; cdr3_length: 13; v_call: TRBV29-1; d_call: NA; clone_size: NA; cdr3_aa: CSVDIRNLETQYF; cdr3_nt: TGCAGCGTTGACATACGTAATTTGGAGACCCAGTACTTC
j_call: TRBJ2-1; cdr3_length: 10; v_call: TRBV2; d_call: NA; clone_size: NA; cdr3_aa: CGTQSGEQFF; cdr3_nt: TGTGGAACCCAATCGGGTGAGCAGTTCTTC
j_call: TRBJ2-3; cdr3_length: 15; v_call: TRBV10-1; d_call: TRBD2; clone_size: NA; cdr3_aa: CASSDGGRPTDTQYF; cdr3_nt: TGCGCCAGCAGTGACGGCGGGAGGCCCACAGATACGCAGTATTTT
j_call: TRBJ2-7; cdr3_length: 14; v_call: TRBV4-1; d_call: NA; clone_size: NA; cdr3_aa: CASSQDSGTDEQYF; cdr3_nt: TGCGCCAGCAGCCAAGATTCGGGGACCGACGAGCAGTACTTC
j_call: TRBJ2-2; cdr3_length: 14; v_call: TRBV30; d_call: TRBD2; clone_size: NA; cdr3_aa: CAWFLAGGSGELFF; cdr3_nt: TGTGCCTGGTTCCTAGCGGGAGGGTCCGGGGAGCTGTTTTTT
j_call: TRBJ2-3; cdr3_length: 16; v_call: TRBV7-9; d_call: TRBD1; clone_size: NA; cdr3_aa: CASSLVETGSTDTQYF; cdr3_nt: TGTGCCAGCAGCTTAGTTGAGACAGGGAGCACAGATACGCAGTATTTT
j_call: TRBJ2-6; cdr3_length: 20; v_call: TRBV27; d_call: TRBD1; clone_size: NA; cdr3_aa: CASSLRPPGQGLSGANVLTF; cdr3_nt: TGTGCCAGCAGTCTCCGACCGCCGGGACAGGGACTCTCTGGGGCCAACGTCCTGACTTTC
j_call: TRBJ1-4; cdr3_length: 14; v_call: TRBV2; d_call: NA; clone_size: NA; cdr3_aa: CASYRSSRSEKLFF; cdr3_nt: TGTGCCAGCTACAGGTCTTCCCGGTCTGAAAAACTGTTTTTT
j_call: TRBJ2-1; cdr3_length: 14; v_call: TRBV14; d_call: NA; clone_size: NA; cdr3_aa: CASSQARQYNEQFF; cdr3_nt: TGTGCCAGCAGCCAAGCCAGGCAATACAATGAGCAGTTCTTC
j_call: TRBJ2-6; cdr3_length: 15; v_call: TRBV7-3; d_call: NA; clone_size: NA; cdr3_aa: CASSLGSSGANVLTF; cdr3_nt: TGTGCCAGCAGCTTAGGCAGCTCTGGGGCCAACGTCCTGACTTTC
j_call: TRBJ1-2; cdr3_length: 16; v_call: TRBV18; d_call: NA; clone_size: NA; cdr3_aa: CASSPFREALNYGYTF; cdr3_nt: TGTGCCAGCTCACCTTTCAGAGAGGCCCTTAACTATGGCTACACCTTC
j_call: TRBJ2-3; cdr3_length: 14; v_call: TRBV5-1; d_call: NA; clone_size: NA; cdr3_aa: CASSDRPYTDTQYF; cdr3_nt: TGCGCCAGCTCAGACAGGCCTTACACAGATACGCAGTATTTT
j_call: TRBJ1-1; cdr3_length: 15; v_call: TRBV4-1; d_call: NA; clone_size: once; cdr3_aa: CASSQDNRGHTEAFF; cdr3_nt: TGCGCCAGCAGCCAAGATAACCGCGGACACACTGAAGCTTTCTTT
j_call: TRBJ2-2; cdr3_length: 15; v_call: TRBV6-6; d_call: TRBD1; clone_size: once; cdr3_aa: CASSYQGADIGELFF; cdr3_nt: TGTGCCAGCAGTTACCAGGGGGCTGATATCGGGGAGCTGTTTTTT
j_call: TRBJ2-1; cdr3_length: 18; v_call: TRBV5-1; d_call: TRBD2; clone_size: NA; cdr3_aa: CASSLVRAGEQSHNEQFF; cdr3_nt: TGCGCCAGCAGCTTGGTGCGAGCGGGAGAGCAAAGCCACAATGAGCAGTTCTTC
j_call: TRBJ1-2; cdr3_length: 12; v_call: TRBV6-5; d_call: NA; clone_size: NA; cdr3_aa: CASSYSGDGDTF; cdr3_nt: TGTGCCAGCAGTTACTCAGGTGACGGGGACACCTTC
j_call: TRBJ2-5; cdr3_length: 16; v_call: TRBV9; d_call: TRBD1; clone_size: NA; cdr3_aa: CASSGLGGQPSETQYF; cdr3_nt: TGTGCCAGCAGCGGACTTGGGGGACAGCCGTCAGAGACCCAGTACTTC